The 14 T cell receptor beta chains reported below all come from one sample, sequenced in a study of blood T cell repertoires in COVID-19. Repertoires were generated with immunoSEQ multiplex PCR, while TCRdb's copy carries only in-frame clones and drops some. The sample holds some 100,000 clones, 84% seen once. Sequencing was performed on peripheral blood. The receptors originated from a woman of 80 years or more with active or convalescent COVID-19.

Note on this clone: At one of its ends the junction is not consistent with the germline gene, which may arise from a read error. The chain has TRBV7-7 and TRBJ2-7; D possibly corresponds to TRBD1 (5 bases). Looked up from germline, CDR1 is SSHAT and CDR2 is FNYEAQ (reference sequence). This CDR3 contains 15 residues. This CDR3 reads CASSPRQGRVYEQYF. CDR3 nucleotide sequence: TGTGCTAGCAGCCCCCGGCAGGGTAGGGTGTACGAGCAGTACTTC.

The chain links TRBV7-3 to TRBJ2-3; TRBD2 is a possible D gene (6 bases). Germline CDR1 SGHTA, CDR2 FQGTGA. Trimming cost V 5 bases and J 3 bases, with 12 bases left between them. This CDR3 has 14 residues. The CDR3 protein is CASSRGLATDTQYF. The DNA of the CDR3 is TGTGCCAGCAGCCGGGGACTGGCAACAGATACGCAGTATTTT.

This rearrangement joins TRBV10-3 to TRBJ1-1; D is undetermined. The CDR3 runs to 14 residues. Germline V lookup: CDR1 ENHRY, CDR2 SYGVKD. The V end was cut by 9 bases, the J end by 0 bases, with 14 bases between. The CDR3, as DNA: TGTGCCATTCGAACCCGGGGTCTGAACACTGAAGCTTTCTTT. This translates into CAIRTRGLNTEAFF.

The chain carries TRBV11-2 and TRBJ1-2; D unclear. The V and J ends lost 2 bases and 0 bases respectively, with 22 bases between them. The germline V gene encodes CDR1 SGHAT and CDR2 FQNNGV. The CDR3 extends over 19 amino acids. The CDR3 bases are TGTGCCAGCAGCTTATTCCCTCATAGTGAGGGAAGAGCTAACTATGGCTACACCTTC. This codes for CASSLFPHSEGRANYGYTF.

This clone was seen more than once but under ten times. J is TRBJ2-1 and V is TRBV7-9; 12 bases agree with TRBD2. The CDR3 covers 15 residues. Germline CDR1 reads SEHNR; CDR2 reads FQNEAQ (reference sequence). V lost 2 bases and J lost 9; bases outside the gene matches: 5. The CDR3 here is CASSLFLAGGSEQFF. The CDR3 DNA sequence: TGTGCCAGCAGCTTATTTCTAGCGGGAGGGAGTGAGCAGTTCTTC.

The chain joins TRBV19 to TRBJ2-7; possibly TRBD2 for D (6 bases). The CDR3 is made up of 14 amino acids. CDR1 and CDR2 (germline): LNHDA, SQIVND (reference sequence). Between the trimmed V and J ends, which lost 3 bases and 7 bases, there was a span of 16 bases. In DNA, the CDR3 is TGTGCCAGTAGTATCAGAGGGCTAGCGCGGGAGCAGTACTTC. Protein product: CASSIRGLAREQYF.

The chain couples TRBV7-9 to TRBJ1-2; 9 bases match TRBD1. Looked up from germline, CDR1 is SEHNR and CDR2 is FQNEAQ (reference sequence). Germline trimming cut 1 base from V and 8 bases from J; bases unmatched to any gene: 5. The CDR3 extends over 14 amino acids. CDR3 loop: CASSLVDRGGGYTF. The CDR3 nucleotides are TGTGCCAGCAGCTTAGTGGACAGGGGAGGCGGCTACACCTTC.

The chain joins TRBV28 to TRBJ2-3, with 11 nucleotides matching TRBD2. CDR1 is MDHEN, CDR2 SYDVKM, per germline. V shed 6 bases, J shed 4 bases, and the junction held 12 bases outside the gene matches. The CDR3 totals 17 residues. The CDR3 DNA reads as TGTGCCAGCAGCCACCTGGGTAGCGGGAGGGCCGCAGATACGCAGTATTTT. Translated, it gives CASSHLGSGRAADTQYF.

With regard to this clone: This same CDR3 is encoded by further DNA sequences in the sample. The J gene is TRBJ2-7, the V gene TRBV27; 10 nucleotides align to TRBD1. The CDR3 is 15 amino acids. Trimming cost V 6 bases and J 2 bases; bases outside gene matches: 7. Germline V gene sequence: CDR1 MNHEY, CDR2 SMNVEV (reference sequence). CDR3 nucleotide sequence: TGTGCCAGCAGAAGAAGGACAGGGGGTGCCTACGAGCAGTACTTC. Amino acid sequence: CASRRRTGGAYEQYF.

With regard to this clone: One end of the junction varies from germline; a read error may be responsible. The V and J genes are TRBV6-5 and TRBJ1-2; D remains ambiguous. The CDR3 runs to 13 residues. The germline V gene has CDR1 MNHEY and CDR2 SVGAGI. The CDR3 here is CASRPLRHGGSHF. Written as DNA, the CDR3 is TGTGCCAGCAGACCTCTCAGGCACGGCGGGAGCCACTTC.

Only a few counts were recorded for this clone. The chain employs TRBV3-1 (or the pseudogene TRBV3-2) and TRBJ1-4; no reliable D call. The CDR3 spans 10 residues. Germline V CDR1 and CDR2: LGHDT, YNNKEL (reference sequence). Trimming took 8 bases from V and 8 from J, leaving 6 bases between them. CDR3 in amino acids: CASGREKLFF. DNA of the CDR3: TGTGCCAGCGGTAGAGAAAAACTGTTTTTT.

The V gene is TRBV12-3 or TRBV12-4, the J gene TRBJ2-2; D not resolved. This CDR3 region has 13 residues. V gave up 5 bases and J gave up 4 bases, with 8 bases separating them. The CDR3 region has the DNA TGTGCCAGCAGTGAACAGCTCACCGGGGAGCTGTTTTTT. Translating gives CASSEQLTGELFF.

The CDR3 coding sequence is TGTGCCAGCAGCTCCCTAATTACAGCGAACACTGAAGCTTTCTTT. Its translation is CASSSLITANTEAFF. The chain combines TRBV5-4 with TRBJ1-1; D not certain. This CDR3 is built from 15 residues. Germline CDR1 and CDR2: SGHNT and YYREEE (reference sequence). The ends were cut back, 3 bases at V and 1 base at J, with 13 bases in the middle.

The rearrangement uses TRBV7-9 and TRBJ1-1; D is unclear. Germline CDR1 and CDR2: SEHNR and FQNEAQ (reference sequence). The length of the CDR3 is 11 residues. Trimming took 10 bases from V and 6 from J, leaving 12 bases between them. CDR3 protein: CAIERGSEAFF. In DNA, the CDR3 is TGTGCCATCGAACGAGGGTCTGAAGCTTTCTTT.